This T cell receptor (beta chain) was documented in a study of cytomegalovirus exposure and HLA in healthy donors. Study in general: Within the Caucasian-associated ancestry cluster were roughly 79% of the 398 genotyped donors. Regarding the study as a whole: Earlier analysis looked at TCR beta V segments, and most were productive about 90% or about 30% of the time. In vitro assays verified that a few CMV-associated chains recognized CMV antigens specifically.

In the case of this clone: Antigen: not known.

Between the trimmed V and J ends, which lost 3 bases and 6 bases, there was a span of 5 bases. The CDR3 covers 12 residues. Germline CDR1 and CDR2: KGHSH and LQKENI. This PCR relied on a set of 60 Vbeta primers and 13 Jbeta primers. Study processing details: Tens of millions of unique TCR beta chains, about 10 million of them shared, were counted by a later analysis. Data came from immunoSEQ multiplex PCR; TCRdb stores just in-frame clones and leaves some out. The V and J calls and clone size are taken from that table; D and trimming were inferred from the DNA. Of about 140,000 clones listed, roughly 75% were seen once; the top ten hold 3% to 3.5%.

The sample taken for sequencing was PBMCs. This sequence joins TRBV18 and TRBJ1-4; D gene unclear. This TCR was sampled from a middle-aged man in good health and CMV-seronegative. In DNA, the CDR3 is TGTGCCAGCTCACCCGAGGATGAAAAACTGTTTTTT. Its protein is CASSPEDEKLFF.